This TCR beta chain was sequenced during a study of regulatory T cells in long-lasting Graves disease. Study-wide results and limits: Persistent disease showed a preference for TRBV28, TRBJ1-2 and TRBJ2-5.

The time point: newly diagnosed GD, antithyroid drugs for less than 3 months. PBMC-extracted RNA yielded the TCR library. Germline values: CDR1 SGHRS, CDR2 YFSETQ. Unmatched junction bases numbered 9, after V lost 4 bases and J lost 7 bases. This CDR3 region has 14 residues. This clonotype was found many times. The antigen is undetermined. CDR3 regions were amplified by Arm-PCR using iRepertoire HTBI primers to build TCR beta libraries. TCRdb processed the multiplex PCR reads anew with MiXCR; each CDR3 protein has one entry. There are around 250,000 distinct CDR3 sequences in the sample; about 19% occur only once, and approximately 15% lies in the top ten.

The sample was peripheral blood mononuclear cells (PBMCs), taken at new diagnosis, from a patient treated with antithyroid drugs. This sequence was found in a female donor with Graves disease. The chain employs TRBV5-1 and TRBJ1-1, with 8 bases fitting TRBD1. CDR3 region: CASSVGTGSVEAFF. The CDR3 nucleotides are TGCGCCAGCAGCGTCGGGACAGGCTCGGTTGAAGCTTTCTTT.